This T cell receptor beta chain came from a study of CD8+ T cells in alopecia areata (dated by TCRdb to between 2017 and 2018). About the study as a whole: Treated patients were enrolled in an open-label pilot trial of oral tofacitinib at 5 to 10 mg twice daily for moderate-to-severe alopecia areata. Patients stayed on tofacitinib for 6 to 18 months and then had 6 months of follow-up off drug so that delayed response and recurrence could be assessed. Disease severity in treated patients was measured with the SALT score, which quantifies the percentage of affected scalp surface area. In both human patients and the C3H/HeJ mouse model, the study applied high-throughput TCRbeta sequencing to look at T cell clonal expansion in alopecia areata. In humans, TCRbeta sequencing was performed on scalp tissue and on sorted CD4+ and CD8+ peripheral blood T cells from healthy controls and from patients with patchy or totalis/universalis alopecia areata. Patients on tofacitinib were biopsied at baseline and after 4 and 24 weeks of treatment, and several of the patients also had a later scalp biopsy. Scalp clonality was compared among normal scalp (n=4), patchy alopecia areata scalp (n=8), and alopecia totalis/universalis scalp (n=8). The RNA source kit depended on sample type: the PAXgene miRNA kit for fixed scalp, the miRNeasy kit for PBMCs, and the RNeasy kit for mouse skin. immunoSEQ multiplex PCR using 35 Vbeta forward primers and 13 Jbeta reverse primers was used to amplify TCRbeta CDR3 regions. Study-wide conclusions, independent of this receptor: During tofacitinib treatment, many expanded lesional clones remained in scalp and blood, and this persistence may partly explain relapse after treatment is stopped. Compared with normal scalp, lesional scalp, particularly in alopecia totalis/universalis, had higher clonality and more expanded CD8+ clones, which suggests antigenic drive. Scalp TCR repertoire analysis is complicated because resident alphabeta T cells in normal human skin are also sequenced, whereas mouse skin is dominated by gammadelta T cells. Scalp clonality and the number of expanded CD8+ clones among the top 100 scalp clones were significantly decreased by tofacitinib. Because the treated cohort was small and had just a single nonresponder, larger studies are needed to establish links between baseline CD8+ expansion and response. Compared with mice, TCR sequences shared between patients were less clear, possibly partly because of HLA diversity across the patient population.

Library preparation was by the immunoSEQ multiplex PCR assay. For TCR sequencing, RNA was extracted from every sample and reverse transcribed into cDNA to serve as template. First-strand cDNA was synthesized with SuperScript III using a 2:1 mix of oligo-dT and random hexamers. A synthetic immune receptor repertoire was used to measure amplification bias, and any remaining bias was corrected computationally. In the source study's methods: Raw reads were preprocessed for error removal, and CDR3 was defined according to IMGT conventions as running from the conserved cysteine to phenylalanine. Clonality was computed by normalizing Shannon entropy by log2 of the number of productive unique TCRs and subtracting the result from 1. Scalp TCRbeta sequences were cross-referenced with sorted blood CD4 and CD8 repertoires so that the CD4 or CD8 identity of scalp clones could be inferred. TCRdb limited this immuneACCESS table to in-frame rearrangements with V and J called. A share of clones is missing; checked studies link under half to unresolved V genes, and the rest is unexplained. V and J calls and clone size are copied from that table; D and trimming were computed from the DNA. The sample contains around 100,000 clones, 86% of them found a single time. The ten largest clones capture 11% of the sample.

Comments on this clone: No cognate antigen has been identified for it. Per-base qualities were not stored, and no clone one base away is much larger.

Via the germline V gene, CDR1 is MGHRA and CDR2 YSYEKL. V drops 6 bases and J drops 5 bases, leaving 14 bases in between. There are 14 amino acids in the CDR3, from cysteine to phenylalanine inclusive. Here the CDR3 DNA is all that survives: 42 bases in frame from base 1. The treatment or condition label for this specimen denotes: oral pan-JAK inhibitor, 5-10 mg twice daily. Lesional scalp punch biopsies and peripheral blood were collected from alopecia areata patients. PBMCs were isolated by density centrifugation and stained for CD3, CD4 and CD8, after which CD4+ and CD8+ T cells were sorted on a FACSAria.

The sequence was collected from a human donor with alopecia areata. This chain joins TRBV4-1 to TRBJ2-1; TRBD2 is a possible D gene, resting on 7 matching bases. The material was CD8+ T cells sorted from blood, obtained between weeks 30 and 35, from a patient treated with tofacitinib. CDR3 sequence: CASRGGGGDNEQFF. The bases are TGCGCCAGCAGGGGAGGAGGGGGGGACAATGAGCAGTTCTTC.